Each of the 18 T cell receptor beta chains below was sequenced from the same sample in a study of T cell responses to AZD1222 COVID-19 vaccine. This table comes from immunoSEQ multiplex PCR, and its TCRdb copy is limited to in-frame clones, with some not included. The data show 98,000 or so clones, about 90% seen once. The material was peripheral blood, obtained on day 0 of AZD1222 vaccination. These receptors came from an adult in good health.

A few counts support this clone. V and J are TRBV7-2 and TRBJ2-7; tentative D call: TRBD1 (6 bases). The CDR3 consists of 12 residues. The V gene's germline CDR1 is SGHTA and CDR2 FQGNSA. The V end was cut by 4 bases, the J end by 4 bases, with 8 bases between. CDR3 amino acids: CASSYTGYEQYF. CDR3 nucleotide sequence: TGTGCCAGCAGCTATACAGGGTACGAGCAGTACTTC.

The count of this clone is one. This chain uses TRBV7-2 with TRBJ2-5; weak D call: TRBD2 (7 bases). Germline V CDR1 and CDR2: SGHTA, FQGNSA. The CDR3 contains 14 residues. The V and J ends lost 5 bases and 2 bases respectively, with 12 bases between them. DNA of the CDR3: TGTGCCAGCAGCAAAGGGGGGGTTCAAGAGACCCAGTACTTC. Protein: CASSKGGVQETQYF.

A few counts support this clone. The chain combines TRBV28 with TRBJ1-1; possibly TRBD1 for D (5 bases). This CDR3 region has 17 residues. Trimming removed 4 bases at V and 0 bases at J, with 18 bases between. Germline V gene lookup returns CDR1 MDHEN and CDR2 SYDVKM. The CDR3 nucleotides are TGTGCCAGCAGTTCAGGGAGTAGGGTGGGACTGAACACTGAAGCTTTCTTT. Translating it yields CASSSGSRVGLNTEAFF. Drawing the rest from reference TRBV28 and TRBJ1-1, the complete variable domain is DVKVTQSSRYLVKRTGEKVFLECVQDMDHENMFWYRQDPGLGLRLIYFSYDVKMKEKGDIPEGYSVSREKKERFSLILESASTNQTSMYLCASSSGSRVGLNTEAFFGQGTRLTVV.

In its sample, this clone was seen once. J is TRBJ2-4 and V is TRBV7-6, with 8 positions matching TRBD2. The J segment lost 9 bases and the V segment lost 3 bases, leaving 10 bases of the junction unmatched. The CDR3 extends over 15 amino acids. The germline V gene has CDR1 SGHVS and CDR2 FNYEAQ. The CDR3 loop is CASSLGLGRGGIQYF. DNA for the CDR3: TGTGCCAGCAGCTTGGGACTAGGGAGAGGGGGCATTCAGTACTTC.

This clone was picked up a small number of times. The rearrangement uses TRBV10-3 and TRBJ1-5; D not resolved. The CDR3 runs 16 residues. Trimming took off 3 bases at V and 2 bases at J, with 14 bases between the two ends. Germline CDR1 is ENHRY and CDR2 is SYGVKD. The CDR3 region is CAISEGRGTGNQPQHF. DNA for the CDR3: TGTGCCATCAGTGAAGGCCGCGGCACAGGCAATCAGCCCCAGCATTTT.

V usage is TRBV5-1 and J usage is TRBJ1-2, with 8 nucleotides matching TRBD1. V lost 1 base, J lost 6 bases, and 5 bases stayed unmatched. CDR3 length: 14 amino acids. Looked up from germline, CDR1 is SGHRS and CDR2 is YFSETQ. Here the CDR3 reads CASSLSWTGNGYTF. DNA for the CDR3: TGCGCCAGCAGCTTGTCCTGGACAGGGAATGGCTACACCTTC.

The V call is TRBV6-5, the J call TRBJ1-2; a weak D match, TRBD1 (5 bases). The V gene's germline CDR1 is MNHEY and CDR2 SVGAGI. The CDR3 sequence is 14 residues long. With 9 bases removed from V and 2 bases from J, the gap between germline ends came to 16 bases. The DNA of the CDR3 is TGTGCCAGTTCAACCGGGGCAGGGAACTATGGCTACACCTTC. This translates into CASSTGAGNYGYTF.

The chain is built from TRBV7-2 and TRBJ2-3, with unresolved D. The germline CDR1 and CDR2 sequences are SGHTA and FQGNSA. This CDR3 is built from 13 residues. V was pared by 0 bases and J by 6 bases, with 7 bases between. Here the CDR3 DNA reads TGTGCCAGCAGCTTAGCGCTCTCGGATACGCAGTATTTT. It codes for CASSLALSDTQYF.

The chain combines TRBV28 with TRBJ1-4, with 7 bases that match TRBD1. V lost 6 bases, J lost 6 bases, and 7 bases stayed unmatched. The CDR3 is made up of 14 amino acids. Germline V gene data show CDR1 as MDHEN and CDR2 as SYDVKM. CDR3 residues: CASRPGGRHEKLFF. The CDR3 region has the DNA TGTGCCAGCAGACCAGGGGGGCGGCATGAAAAACTGTTTTTT.

This chain joins TRBV2 and TRBJ2-3; D is ambiguous. Trimming left V 10 bases short and J 4 bases short, with 9 bases between. The germline V gene has CDR1 SNHLY and CDR2 FYNNEI. The CDR3 has 11 residues. CDR3 sequence (DNA): TGTGCCACGAGATTATCAGATACGCAGTATTTT. This encodes CATRLSDTQYF.

This clone was seen a handful of times. This sequence joins TRBV7-2 and TRBJ1-6, with a tentative D call TRBD1 (6 bases). Trimming cost V 2 bases and J 8 bases, with 16 bases left between them. This CDR3 comprises 16 residues. Germline CDR1 SGHTA, CDR2 FQGNSA. CDR3 loop: CASSLWSGAGYSPLHF. The CDR3 DNA follows: TGTGCCAGCAGCTTATGGTCAGGGGCAGGTTATTCACCCCTCCACTTT. Drawing the rest from reference TRBV7-2 and TRBJ1-6, the complete variable domain is GAGVSQSPSNKVTEKGKDVELRCDPISGHTALYWYRQSLGQGLEFLIYFQGNSAPDKSGLPSDRFSAERTGGSVSTLTIQRTQQEDSAVYLCASSLWSGAGYSPLHFGNGTRLTVT.

The rearrangement joins TRBV7-2 to TRBJ1-2; D call uncertain. Germline CDR1 is SGHTA and CDR2 is FQGNSA. V lost 1 base and J lost 0, with 9 bases in between. The CDR3 runs to 15 residues. For the CDR3, the DNA is TGTGCCAGCAGCTTAGAGTCCGGCGCTAACTATGGCTACACCTTC. Protein product: CASSLESGANYGYTF.

The genes are TRBV5-8 and TRBJ2-6; 7 bases match TRBD1. Trimming took 4 bases from V and 1 from J; bases not matched to a gene: 5. There are 16 residues in the CDR3. Germline V gene lookup returns CDR1 SGHTS and CDR2 YDEGEE. In DNA form, the CDR3 reads TGTGCCAGCAGCGTCCTGACAGGGTCTGGGGCCAACGTCCTGACTTTC. It encodes CASSVLTGSGANVLTF.

This clone has just a few counts. The V gene is TRBV7-6, the J gene TRBJ1-3; no clear D gene. The CDR3 covers 15 residues. Germline V CDR1 and CDR2: SGHVS, FNYEAQ. Deletions cut 2 bases from V and 4 bases from J, with 12 bases between. Written as DNA, the CDR3 is TGTGCCAGCAGCTTATCCGCTCGCCAAGGAAACACCATATATTTT. The encoded protein is CASSLSARQGNTIYF. The variable domain in full, with the rest retrieved from reference TRBV7-6 and TRBJ1-3, is GAGVSQSPRYKVTKRGQDVALRCDPISGHVSLYWYRQALGQGPEFLTYFNYEAQQDKSGLPNDRFSAERPEGSISTLTIQRTEQRDSAMYRCASSLSARQGNTIYFGEGSWLTVV.

The rearrangement links TRBV6-5 to TRBJ2-1, with TRBD1 as a possible D gene (5 bases). CDR1 and CDR2 (germline): MNHEY, SVGAGI. Trimming shortened V by 7 bases and J by 0 bases, and 13 bases separated the two germline ends. The CDR3 is 15 amino acids. The CDR3 loop is CASTFDRSSYNEQFF. Here the CDR3 DNA reads TGTGCCAGCACCTTCGACAGAAGCTCCTACAATGAGCAGTTCTTC.

The chain links TRBV7-2 to TRBJ1-4; D gene unclear. The CDR3 runs 11 residues. CDR1 is SGHTA, CDR2 FQGNSA, per germline. V shed 5 bases and J shed 4 bases, with 2 bases lying between them. For the CDR3, the DNA is TGTGCCAGCAGCCTTAATGAAAAACTGTTTTTT. Residues: CASSLNEKLFF.

This clone was counted between two and nine times. CDR3 nucleotides: TGTGCAAGTCGCTCTAGAGTGACAGGGGCGAACTCCTACGAGCAGTACTTC. This gives the protein CASRSRVTGANSYEQYF. The V gene is TRBV12-2, the J gene TRBJ2-7; no DNA check was done on the table's D call, TRBD1. TRBV12-2 is noted as a pseudogene. This CDR3 region has 17 residues.

Only one count was recorded for this clone. The genes are TRBV6-5 and TRBJ2-7, with 7 positions matching TRBD1. This CDR3 is 14 amino acids long. The V segment lost 7 bases and the J segment 5 bases; nucleotides outside the gene matches: 11. Germline assignment: CDR1 MNHEY and CDR2 SVGAGI. The CDR3 sequence: CASTPRQGPHEQYF. In nucleotides, the CDR3 is TGTGCCAGCACCCCTCGACAGGGCCCCCACGAGCAGTACTTC.